This TCR beta chain came from a study of memory CD4+ T cells and cytomegalovirus serostatus. In the study overall: Of the healthy Belgian adults, fewer than 10 were CMV seropositive and about 24 seronegative.

Single viable CD3+CD4+CD8-CD45RO+ cells were sorted as the memory CD4+ T cells. Study outcomes and limitations: Of 150 to 200 reported CMV TCRbeta sequences, just over 65 were found in memory CD4+ repertoires.

The V gene's germline CDR1 is SGHKS and CDR2 YYEKEE (reference sequence). Trimming cost V 0 bases and J 6 bases, with 12 bases left between them. The CDR3 sequence is 15 residues long. Original methodology: After removing out-of-frame reads, 2 million to 2.5 million distinct TCRbeta sequences remained. TCRdb's copy holds only in-frame clones and misses some; the assay was immunoSEQ multiplex PCR. Clone size and the V and J calls come from that table; the DNA yielded D and trimming. The sample records about 100,000 clones, 75% to 90% being singletons. Turning to this clone: What it binds is unknown.

Sequencing used memory CD4+ T cells from blood. The source is an adult in good health and CMV-seropositive. The V call is TRBV5-5, the J call TRBJ1-4, with TRBD1 as a possible D gene (5 bases). The CDR3 DNA reads TGTGCCAGCAGCTTGGGGGCCAGAGGGGATGAAAAACTGTTTTTT. Protein product: CASSLGARGDEKLFF.